These 15 T cell receptor beta chains were all obtained from the same sample, sequenced in a study of shared clonotypes between healthy human individuals. Profiled with immunoSEQ multiplex PCR; TCRdb holds only in-frame clones, not every one. The table shows some 2.4 million clones, with 90% to 95% occurring only once. Sequencing was performed on naive CD4+ T cells from PBMCs. This sample's subset: CD45RA+ positively selected. The source is a man between 18 and 29 years old in good health. Some clones in this sample may be carry-over from other donors' samples.

This chain joins TRBV7-3 and TRBJ1-5; the D is unclear. This CDR3 comprises 13 residues. Trimming removed 4 bases at V and 3 bases at J, with 7 bases between. The germline gives CDR1 SGHTA, CDR2 FQGTGA. The CDR3 is CASSYRNNQPQHF. The CDR3 nucleotides are TGTGCCAGCAGCTATAGAAACAATCAGCCCCAGCATTTT.

The chain is built from TRBV10-3 and TRBJ1-3; 8 bases align to TRBD1. Per germline, CDR1 ENHRY and CDR2 SYGVKD. This CDR3 is built from 13 residues. V shed 8 bases, J shed 8 bases, and the junction held 8 bases outside the gene matches. The CDR3 region is CAILTDREYTIYF. The CDR3 region has the DNA TGTGCCATCCTTACGGACAGGGAGTACACCATATATTTT.

The chain has TRBV14 and TRBJ1-1; D gene ambiguous. CDR3 size: 14 residues. V was shortened by 1 base and J by 3 bases, with 9 bases between the two germline ends. Germline CDR1 is SGHDN and CDR2 is FVKESK. In DNA form, the CDR3 reads TGTGCCAGCAGCCAAGTCAGATACGACACTGAAGCTTTCTTT. Its protein product is CASSQVRYDTEAFF.

The chain recombines TRBV5-1 with TRBJ2-3, with 9 bases fitting TRBD1. Germline V lookup: CDR1 SGHRS, CDR2 YFSETQ. This CDR3 is built from 16 residues. The trim removed 1 base at V and 4 bases at J, leaving 7 bases unmatched. CDR3 DNA: TGCGCCAGCAGCTTGAGGGGACAGGGAGGGGCAGATACGCAGTATTTT. Amino acid sequence: CASSLRGQGGADTQYF.

The J gene is TRBJ2-5, the V gene TRBV27, with D possibly called TRBD1 or TRBD2 (5 bases each). V lost 2 bases to trimming and J lost 12 bases, with 16 bases between them. The CDR3 extends over 13 amino acids. CDR1 and CDR2 from the germline V gene are MNHEY and SMNVEV (reference sequence). The CDR3 sequence is CASSLGGDGVKYF. DNA for the CDR3: TGTGCCAGCAGTTTAGGGGGAGACGGGGTGAAGTACTTC.

This chain links TRBV6-5 with TRBJ2-7; D is possibly TRBD2 (6 bases). The germline V and J ends were trimmed by 6 bases and 3 bases, with 15 bases remaining between them. CDR1 and CDR2 from the germline V gene are MNHEY and SVGAGI. The CDR3 extends over 14 amino acids. As DNA, the CDR3 is TGTGCCAGCAGCTTTGCGGGAACCTACTACGAGCAGTACTTC. Its translation is CASSFAGTYYEQYF.

The rearrangement links TRBV10-1 to TRBJ2-7; no definite D call. Germline V lookup: CDR1 WNHNN, CDR2 SYGVQD (reference sequence). V dropped 7 bases and J dropped 6 bases, with 16 bases sitting between them. The CDR3 totals 13 residues. Written as DNA, the CDR3 is TGCGCCAGCAAAAAATCGCCGGAATCCGAGCAGTACTTC. Translation gives CASKKSPESEQYF.

V gene TRBV6-1 combines with J gene TRBJ2-5; D unresolved. The V and J ends lost 5 bases and 1 base respectively, with 11 bases between them. Germline assignment: CDR1 MNHNS and CDR2 SASEGT. The CDR3 runs to 14 residues. The CDR3 DNA is TGTGCCAGCAGTTTGAAATGGGTCCAAGAGACCCAGTACTTC. Translation: CASSLKWVQETQYF.

The chain joins TRBV29-1 to TRBJ1-2; D ambiguous. V lost 3 bases and J lost 4, with 12 bases in between. CDR1 and CDR2 (germline): SQVTM, ANQGSEA. This CDR3 contains 13 residues. Here the CDR3 DNA reads TGCAGCGTTGAGTTACAGTTAGCCTATGGCTACACCTTC. Translating it yields CSVELQLAYGYTF.

This chain links TRBV5-1 with TRBJ2-3; TRBD1 aligns across 9 bases. The CDR3 consists of 17 residues. V trimming: 1 base; J trimming: 0 bases; junction bases outside the gene matches: 6. Germline CDR1 reads SGHRS; CDR2 reads YFSETQ. DNA of the CDR3: TGCGCCAGCAGCTTGACCCCACAGGGGGCGAGCACAGATACGCAGTATTTT. This encodes CASSLTPQGASTDTQYF.

The chain joins TRBV7-9 to TRBJ1-4, with a weak D call TRBD1 (5 bases). CDR3 length: 13 residues. CDR1 is SEHNR, CDR2 FQNEAQ, per germline (reference sequence). The germline V and J ends were trimmed by 6 bases and 12 bases, with 17 bases remaining between them. The CDR3 bases are TGTGCCAGCAGACGGGGCCGGGGCGAAGAACTGTTTTTT. It translates to CASRRGRGEELFF.

The chain carries TRBV5-1 and TRBJ1-6, with TRBD1 matching over 9 bases. Germline V gene lookup returns CDR1 SGHRS and CDR2 YFSETQ. This CDR3 is built from 16 residues. V trimming: 7 bases; J trimming: 6 bases; junction bases outside the gene matches: 11. The CDR3: CASGTGYKQSNSPLHF. The CDR3 DNA follows: TGCGCCAGCGGGACAGGGTATAAGCAGAGTAATTCACCCCTCCACTTT.

Turning to this clone: Within the sample, other DNA sequences also encode this same CDR3. The chain combines TRBV9 with TRBJ1-3; D possibly corresponds to TRBD1 (5 bases). Trimming pared 0 bases from V and 2 bases from J, leaving 6 bases between. Germline V gives CDR1 SGDLS, CDR2 YYNGEE. CDR3 length equals 14 residues. CDR3 nucleotides: TGTGCCAGCAGCGTAGTAGGGGCTGGAAACACCATATATTTT. This translates into CASSVVGAGNTIYF.

The chain links TRBV2 to TRBJ2-1; 7 bases map to TRBD1. From germline, CDR1 is SNHLY and CDR2 FYNNEI. The CDR3 has 14 amino acids. With V trimmed by 4 bases and J by 3 bases, 3 bases remained unmatched. The CDR3: CASSGRQGYNEQFF. In nucleotides, the CDR3 is TGTGCCAGCAGTGGACGACAGGGCTACAATGAGCAGTTCTTC.

A single count supports this clone. This rearrangement joins TRBV2 to TRBJ2-3; the match to TRBD2 covers 8 bases. Germline V gene data show CDR1 as SNHLY and CDR2 as FYNNEI. The V and J ends lost 4 bases and 2 bases, in that order; junction bases with no gene match: 8. CDR3 size: 16 residues. The CDR3 DNA reads TGTGCCAGCAGTGTAGCTAGCGGGTCCTACACAGATACGCAGTATTTT. This translates into CASSVASGSYTDTQYF.